This record concerns one T cell receptor beta chain sequence. The CDR3 totals 13 residues. V lost 4 bases and J lost 8, with 15 bases in between. Germline values: CDR1 SGHNT, CDR2 YYREEE (reference sequence). This specimen comes from a study of PD-1 blockade in mismatch repair-deficient tumors. Only in-frame clones appear in the TCRdb table, and some are missing; sequencing was by immunoSEQ multiplex PCR. The sample carries some 66,000 clones, around 89% recorded once. The V and J genes are TRBV5-4 and TRBJ1-2; D is uncertain. This sample comprised peripheral blood, obtained 52 weeks after starting pembrolizumab. The clonotype originates from an adult with mismatch repair-deficient cancer. CDR3 amino acids: CASSLGPSGGYTF. CDR3 in DNA: TGTGCCAGCAGCCTTGGACCCAGCGGGGGCTACACCTTC.